This T cell receptor (beta chain) was observed in a study of yellow fever vaccine responses in identical twins. TCRdb reprocessed the RT-PCR reads via MiXCR and lists one record per CDR3 protein. The data contain 2,500 to 3,000 distinct CDR3 sequences, 80% to 90% of them singletons. The V gene lost 5 bases and the J gene lost 0 bases, with 5 bases spanning the gap. This CDR3 contains 12 residues. Germline V lookup: CDR1 SNHLY, CDR2 FYNNEI. This clonotype was detected a few times. What it recognizes is unknown. Study-wide results and limits: The T cell response to vaccination in identical twins was reportedly partly convergent and partly personalized.

Sequencing used T cells from blood (PBMCs), unsorted or a sorted subset (not recorded which), obtained before or after yellow fever vaccination (not recorded which). V is TRBV2 and J is TRBJ2-7; no clear D. The receptor comes from a female donor who received the yellow fever vaccine. CDR3 in amino acids: CASSIASYEQYF. The CDR3, as DNA: TGTGCCAGCAGTATAGCCTCCTACGAGCAGTACTTC.